One and the same sample provided the 7 T cell receptor beta chains below, sequenced in a study of blood T cell repertoires in COVID-19 (dated by TCRdb to 2018 to 2021). Library prep was done by the immunoSEQ multiplex PCR assay. Sourced from immuneACCESS, this table was stored by TCRdb with only in-frame sequences that have V and J called. A share of the clones is absent; for the studies checked, an unresolved V gene accounts for under half, and the remainder has no known explanation. A total of around 100,000 clones appear in this sample, around nine tenths of them only once. The biggest ten clones account for under 20% of the sample. The specimen sequenced was peripheral blood. The receptor source for this set is a woman of 80 years or more in a cohort sampled during active COVID-19.

This rearrangement joins TRBV5-6 to TRBJ1-2, with D possibly TRBD1 on 6 matching bases. V was shortened by 6 bases and J by 2 bases, with 11 bases between the two germline ends. This CDR3 has 13 amino acids. Per the germline V gene, CDR1 is SGHDT and CDR2 is YYEEEE. The CDR3 DNA reads as TGTGCCAGCACCCCCGGACAGAACTATGGCTACACCTTC. It specifies CASTPGQNYGYTF.

This clone was picked up one time. This chain links TRBV5-4 with TRBJ2-1, with a tentative D call TRBD1 (6 bases). The CDR3 loop spans 16 amino acids. V was cut by 0 bases and J by 2 bases, with 12 bases left in between. Germline loops: CDR1 SGHNT, CDR2 YYREEE (reference sequence). The CDR3 sequence: CASSLAGRGAYNEQFF. CDR3 nucleotide sequence: TGTGCCAGCAGCTTGGCGGGCAGGGGAGCCTACAATGAGCAGTTCTTC. Based on the CDR3 plus reference TRBV5-4 and TRBJ2-1, the full variable domain is ETGVTQSPTHLIKTRGQQVTLRCSSQSGHNTVSWYQQALGQGPQFIFQYYREEENGRGNFPPRFSGLQFPNYSSELNVNALELDDSALYLCASSLAGRGAYNEQFFGPGTRLTVL.

The genes are TRBV6-5 and TRBJ2-7, with 9 bases matching TRBD1. The CDR3 extends over 15 amino acids. J gave up 5 bases and V 6 bases, and 11 bases lay outside the gene matches. CDR1 is MNHEY and CDR2 is SVGAGI in the germline V gene. The CDR3 protein is CASRATGTGYDEQYF. The CDR3 DNA reads TGTGCCAGCAGAGCCACCGGGACAGGGTACGACGAGCAGTACTTC.

The V call is TRBV27, the J call TRBJ1-2; 7 positions agree with TRBD1. Germline V gene data show CDR1 as MNHEY and CDR2 as SMNVEV (reference sequence). The CDR3 sequence is 14 residues long. Losses at the gene ends were 2 bases for V and 3 bases for J; bases not matched to a gene: 3. CDR3 coding DNA: TGTGCCAGCAGTTTAGGACAGGAAGACTATGGCTACACCTTC. It yields the protein CASSLGQEDYGYTF.

This clone was recorded once. The chain couples TRBV24-1 to TRBJ2-3; D is unclear. The CDR3 loop spans 13 amino acids. Trimming left V 2 bases short and J 4 bases short, with 6 bases between. The V gene's germline CDR1 is KGHDR and CDR2 SFDVKD. In nucleotides, the CDR3 is TGTGCCACCAGTGATTCCCCCTCAGATACGCAGTATTTT. Residues: CATSDSPSDTQYF.

V usage is TRBV7-2 and J usage is TRBJ2-2; D is possibly TRBD1 (8 bases). CDR1 SGHTA and CDR2 FQGNSA come from the germline V gene. With 5 bases removed from V and 4 bases from J, the gap between germline ends came to 17 bases. This CDR3 region has 16 residues. The CDR3 DNA reads TGTGCCAGCAGCAGGGGGACAGGCGGGAGCACCGGGGAGCTGTTTTTT. Protein: CASSRGTGGSTGELFF.

The chain joins TRBV20-1 to TRBJ1-6; D not certain. Germline V gene data show CDR1 as DFQATT and CDR2 as SNEGSKA (reference sequence). The CDR3 runs to 11 residues. Trimming took 5 bases from V and 7 from J, leaving 6 bases between them. The CDR3 nucleotides read TGCAGTGCTGCCGAGAATTCACCCCTCCACTTT. It specifies CSAAENSPLHF.